This entry lists 27 T cell receptor beta chains sequenced from one sample in a study of blood T cell repertoires in COVID-19. Assay used: immunoSEQ multiplex PCR; TCRdb lists only in-frame clones, some missing. This table has about 45,000 clones, 69% appearing once. The sample comprised peripheral blood. All receptors derive from a man older than 75 with acute or convalescent COVID-19.

The chain couples TRBV15 to TRBJ2-1, with D maybe TRBD2 (5 bases). Germline V gene sequence: CDR1 LNHNV, CDR2 YYDKDF (reference sequence). The CDR3 runs 16 residues. Trimming took 0 bases from V and 8 from J, leaving 17 bases between them. CDR3 sequence: CATSRDNSGLGDEQFF. In DNA form, the CDR3 reads TGTGCCACCAGCAGAGATAACAGCGGTTTAGGCGATGAGCAGTTCTTC.

The chain links TRBV7-8 to TRBJ1-4, with D hard to call. CDR3 length: 18 amino acids. Germline assignment: CDR1 SGHVS and CDR2 FQNEAQ. Trimming stripped 5 bases from V and 0 bases from J, with 19 bases between. CDR3 DNA sequence: TGTGCCAGCAGCGATCCCCTATCTCATTTAGCAACTAATGAAAAACTGTTTTTT. Its translation is CASSDPLSHLATNEKLFF.

In its sample, this clone was seen once. The V call is TRBV10-3, the J call TRBJ2-1, with 9 positions matching TRBD1. CDR3 length: 15 amino acids. Unmatched junction bases numbered 6, after V lost 4 bases and J lost 5 bases. The germline gives CDR1 ENHRY, CDR2 SYGVKD. The CDR3 DNA sequence: TGTGCCATCAGTGCCCCGGGACAGGGACACAATGAGCAGTTCTTC. This gives the protein CAISAPGQGHNEQFF.

The rearrangement joins TRBV27 to TRBJ2-1, with TRBD1 matching 10 bases. J gave up 3 bases and V 2 bases, and 7 bases lay outside the gene matches. The CDR3 spans 17 residues. Germline assignment: CDR1 MNHEY and CDR2 SMNVEV (reference sequence). CDR3 coding DNA: TGTGCCAGCAGTTTAGGTCTGTGGACAGGGGGCTACAATGAGCAGTTCTTC. Protein product: CASSLGLWTGGYNEQFF.

The genes are TRBV7-2 and TRBJ1-2, with D hard to call. From germline, CDR1 is SGHTA and CDR2 FQGNSA. The CDR3 is made up of 15 amino acids. V gave up 4 bases and J gave up 3 bases, with 15 bases separating them. The CDR3 DNA is TGTGCCAGCAGCTATCCCTCACAGAGTCACTATGGCTACACCTTC. Protein sequence: CASSYPSQSHYGYTF. Full variable domain (outside the CDR3, taken from reference TRBV7-2 and TRBJ1-2): GAGVSQSPSNKVTEKGKDVELRCDPISGHTALYWYRQSLGQGLEFLIYFQGNSAPDKSGLPSDRFSAERTGGSVSTLTIQRTQQEDSAVYLCASSYPSQSHYGYTFGSGTRLTVV.

The chain is built from TRBV19 and TRBJ2-7, with 10 bases matching TRBD2. Per germline, CDR1 LNHDA and CDR2 SQIVND (reference sequence). The V segment lost 5 bases and the J segment 3 bases; nucleotides outside the gene matches: 13. CDR3 length equals 17 residues. CDR3 in DNA: TGTGCCAGTAGTGAGAATAGCGGGAGGACCATCCACTACGAGCAGTACTTC. Its protein product is CASSENSGRTIHYEQYF. The variable domain in full, completed from reference TRBV19 and TRBJ2-7, reads DGGITQSPKYLFRKEGQNVTLSCEQNLNHDAMYWYRQDPGQGLRLIYYSQIVNDFQKGDIAEGYSVSREKKESFPLTVTSAQKNPTAFYLCASSENSGRTIHYEQYFGPGTRLTVT.

In DNA, the CDR3 is TGTGCCAGCAGCATTGACAGGACTAACACTGAAGCTTTCTTT. This encodes CASSIDRTNTEAFF. The rearrangement joins TRBV7-9 to TRBJ1-1, with TRBD1 as a possible D gene (6 bases). Germline CDR1 SEHNR, CDR2 FQNEAQ (reference sequence). V was pared by 5 bases and J by 2 bases, with 12 bases between. There are 14 residues in the CDR3.

This CDR3 reads CASSISYGEAEAFF. The CDR3 DNA is TGTGCCAGTAGTATATCATACGGGGAGGCTGAAGCTTTCTTT. The chain is built from TRBV19 and TRBJ1-1; D unclear. Germline values: CDR1 LNHDA, CDR2 SQIVND (reference sequence). This CDR3 comprises 14 residues. The V end was cut by 2 bases, the J end by 6 bases, with 13 bases between. The whole variable domain, remainder taken from reference TRBV19 and TRBJ1-1, is DGGITQSPKYLFRKEGQNVTLSCEQNLNHDAMYWYRQDPGQGLRLIYYSQIVNDFQKGDIAEGYSVSREKKESFPLTVTSAQKNPTAFYLCASSISYGEAEAFFGQGTRLTVV.

This rearrangement joins TRBV10-2 to TRBJ1-2; D possibly corresponds to TRBD1 (5 bases). Trimming removed 0 bases from V and 7 bases from J, with 9 bases in between. There are 13 residues in the CDR3. Germline V gene data show CDR1 as WSHSY and CDR2 as SAAADI. The CDR3 loop is CASSESPQGGYTF. The CDR3 DNA sequence: TGCGCCAGCAGTGAGTCCCCCCAGGGTGGCTACACCTTC.

This clone was seen a single time. This chain links TRBV3-1 (or the pseudogene TRBV3-2) with TRBJ2-7; no firm D call. The V and J ends lost 0 bases and 3 bases respectively, with 9 bases between them. The CDR3 loop spans 14 amino acids. Germline lookup yields CDR1 LGHDT and CDR2 YNNKEL (reference sequence). This chain's CDR3 is CASSQEYSNYEQYF. For the CDR3, the DNA is TGTGCCAGCAGCCAAGAATACAGCAACTACGAGCAGTACTTC.

This clone appeared a single time. The chain couples TRBV2 to TRBJ1-5; D gene ambiguous. The CDR3 has 14 amino acids. Trimming cost V 4 bases and J 6 bases, with 13 bases left between them. Looked up from germline, CDR1 is SNHLY and CDR2 is FYNNEI. This chain's CDR3 is CASSAEAEGQPQHF. The CDR3 DNA sequence: TGTGCCAGCAGTGCGGAGGCTGAGGGTCAGCCCCAGCATTTT.

The rearrangement joins TRBV30 to TRBJ1-5, with D perhaps matching TRBD1 (5 bases). Trimming pared 0 bases from V and 2 bases from J, leaving 8 bases between. There are 14 residues in the CDR3. Per germline, CDR1 GTSNPN and CDR2 SVGIG (reference sequence). The CDR3 nucleotides are TGTGCCTGGAGTGTCAGGGAGGGCAATCAGCCCCAGCATTTT. Its protein product is CAWSVREGNQPQHF.

The V and J genes are TRBV28 and TRBJ2-4; unclear D gene. With 10 bases removed from V and 1 base from J, the gap between germline ends came to 14 bases. The CDR3 runs 14 residues. Germline values: CDR1 MDHEN, CDR2 SYDVKM. CDR3 sequence (DNA): TGTGCCACCTCGCCAGTTTGGGCCAAAAACATTCAGTACTTC. Amino acids: CATSPVWAKNIQYF.

J is TRBJ2-7 and V is TRBV7-8, with D tentatively TRBD1 (5 bases). Trimming stripped 5 bases from V and 5 bases from J, with 16 bases between. This CDR3 has 14 amino acids. Germline V gene data show CDR1 as SGHVS and CDR2 as FQNEAQ. The CDR3 DNA sequence: TGTGCCAGCAGCATCCCATCAGGGTTCAACGAGCAGTACTTC. Translating gives CASSIPSGFNEQYF.

The rearrangement uses TRBV25-1 and TRBJ2-7; D might be TRBD2 (5 bases). Germline CDR1 reads MGHDK; CDR2 reads SYGVNS. V was trimmed by 2 bases and J by 5 bases, leaving 10 bases between them. CDR3 length equals 13 residues. DNA for the CDR3: TGTGCCAGCAGTGAAAGCGGTGACCACGAGCAGTACTTC. As protein: CASSESGDHEQYF.

By frequency in the sample, this clone is medium-sized. This rearrangement joins TRBV3-1 (or the pseudogene TRBV3-2) to TRBJ1-1; possibly TRBD1 for D (5 bases). Trimming stripped 0 bases from V and 7 bases from J, with 18 bases between. This CDR3 region has 16 residues. CDR1 LGHDT and CDR2 YNNKEL come from the germline V gene (reference sequence). CDR3: CASSQELRRGTDEAFF. The CDR3 coding sequence is TGTGCCAGCAGCCAAGAACTCCGCCGGGGGACGGATGAAGCTTTCTTT.

The chain couples TRBV7-9 to TRBJ1-6; perhaps TRBD1 as D (5 bases). V was shortened by 5 bases and J by 7 bases, with 15 bases between the two germline ends. The germline V gene encodes CDR1 SEHNR and CDR2 FQNEAQ (reference sequence). This CDR3 is built from 15 residues. DNA of the CDR3: TGTGCCAGCAGCCCGGGTGGGGGGGTCAATTCACCCCTCCACTTT. Its translation: CASSPGGGVNSPLHF.

This rearrangement joins TRBV6-6 to TRBJ2-3; a possible D gene is TRBD2 (7 bases). Germline V gene lookup returns CDR1 MNHNY and CDR2 SVGAGI (reference sequence). This CDR3 comprises 14 residues. The V gene lost 4 bases and the J gene lost 4 bases, with 12 bases spanning the gap. The CDR3 is CASSSAGAPDTQYF. The CDR3 nucleotides read TGTGCCAGCAGTTCGGCGGGGGCCCCAGATACGCAGTATTTT.

The rearrangement joins TRBV7-2 to TRBJ1-2; 9 nucleotides match TRBD1. Germline CDR1 SGHTA, CDR2 FQGNSA. With 5 bases clipped from V and 0 bases from J, the junction kept 10 bases outside the gene matches. CDR3 size: 17 residues. The CDR3 is CASSPGTGLNANYGYTF. The CDR3 nucleotides are TGTGCCAGCAGCCCCGGGACAGGGCTGAATGCTAACTATGGCTACACCTTC.

The chain is built from TRBV6-2 or TRBV6-3 and TRBJ2-1; TRBD1 matches at 8 bases. V shed 4 bases, J shed 12 bases, and the junction held 8 bases outside the gene matches. Germline CDR1 reads MNHEY; CDR2 reads SVGEGT. This CDR3 has 13 amino acids. The CDR3 DNA reads as TGTGCCAGCAGTTCCCGGGACAGGTGGTCGCAGTTCTTC. It encodes CASSSRDRWSQFF.

V and J are TRBV7-6 and TRBJ1-4, with D uncertain. The CDR3 loop spans 16 amino acids. V was pared by 1 base and J by 0 bases, with 9 bases between. Germline CDR1 is SGHVS and CDR2 is FNYEAQ. CDR3 sequence (DNA): TGTGCCAGCAGCTTAGTCAGCGGTGCAACTAATGAAAAACTGTTTTTT. Residues: CASSLVSGATNEKLFF.

This chain uses TRBV5-1 with TRBJ1-1; TRBD1 matches 8 bases. Unmatched junction bases numbered 7, after V lost 0 bases and J lost 3 bases. This CDR3 has 16 residues. CDR1 is SGHRS, CDR2 YFSETQ, per germline. CDR3 protein: CASSLGLTGGDTEAFF. In DNA, the CDR3 is TGCGCCAGCAGCTTGGGGCTTACAGGGGGGGACACTGAAGCTTTCTTT. The full variable domain, in which reference TRBV5-1 and TRBJ1-1 provide the parts outside the CDR3, is KAGVTQTPRYLIKTRGQQVTLSCSPISGHRSVSWYQQTPGQGLQFLFEYFSETQRNKGNFPGRFSGRQFSNSRSEMNVSTLELGDSALYLCASSLGLTGGDTEAFFGQGTRLTVV.

The chain employs TRBV18 and TRBJ1-4, with a possible D match to TRBD1 (6 bases). Trimming stripped 1 base from V and 5 bases from J, with 11 bases between. Per germline, CDR1 KGHSH and CDR2 LQKENI. The CDR3 runs 15 residues. In DNA form, the CDR3 reads TGTGCCAGCTCACCACAGGCGGACAGAAATGAAAAACTGTTTTTT. It codes for CASSPQADRNEKLFF.

The V and J genes are TRBV19 and TRBJ1-5; D unclear. The V and J ends lost 3 bases and 4 bases respectively, with 19 bases between them. In germline, CDR1 is LNHDA, CDR2 SQIVND (reference sequence). This CDR3 has 17 amino acids. The CDR3 region has the DNA TGTGCCAGTAGTATCGCCCAGCCAGGCCGTTTGAATCAGCCCCAGCATTTT. It codes for CASSIAQPGRLNQPQHF.

The rearrangement joins TRBV4-1 to TRBJ2-3; D is possibly TRBD2 (6 bases). V lost 4 bases and J 0 bases, leaving 11 bases between the germline ends. This CDR3 has 15 residues. CDR1 and CDR2 from the germline V gene are MGHRA and YSYEKL. Here the CDR3 DNA reads TGCGCCAGCAGCCGCCCCAGCGGGAGCACAGATACGCAGTATTTT. As protein: CASSRPSGSTDTQYF.

The chain couples TRBV10-2 to TRBJ1-2, with a possible D match to TRBD1 (6 bases). The CDR3 extends over 15 amino acids. Germline CDR1 WSHSY, CDR2 SAAADI. Trimming removed 3 bases from V and 5 bases from J, with 16 bases in between. The CDR3 here is CASSETAGAPYGYTF. CDR3 sequence (DNA): TGCGCCAGCAGTGAAACCGCAGGGGCTCCTTATGGCTACACCTTC.

The rearrangement links TRBV30 to TRBJ2-5, with D possibly TRBD2 on 5 matching bases. V was trimmed by 2 bases and J by 5 bases, leaving 24 bases between them. The CDR3 totals 17 residues. Germline V CDR1 and CDR2: GTSNPN, SVGIG (reference sequence). DNA of the CDR3: TGTGCCTGGAGTCTAGGACTTGCCGGGCCCCCAGCCGAGACCCAGTACTTC. It codes for CAWSLGLAGPPAETQYF.